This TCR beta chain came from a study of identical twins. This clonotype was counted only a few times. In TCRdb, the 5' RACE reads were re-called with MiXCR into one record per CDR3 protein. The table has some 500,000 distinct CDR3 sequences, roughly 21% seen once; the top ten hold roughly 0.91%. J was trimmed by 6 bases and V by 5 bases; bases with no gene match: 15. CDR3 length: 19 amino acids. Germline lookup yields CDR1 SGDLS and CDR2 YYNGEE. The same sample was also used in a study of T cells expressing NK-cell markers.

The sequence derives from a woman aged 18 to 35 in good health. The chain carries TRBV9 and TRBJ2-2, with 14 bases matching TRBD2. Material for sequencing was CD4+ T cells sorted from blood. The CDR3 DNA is TGTGCCAGCAGTCATTCCGGGACTAGCGGGAGTATGGGCGCCGGGGAGCTGTTTTTT. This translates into CASSHSGTSGSMGAGELFF.